This T cell receptor (beta chain) was observed in a study of blood T cell repertoires in COVID-19. CDR1 is SNHLY and CDR2 is FYNNEI in the germline V gene. CDR3 length: 15 amino acids. J lost 4 bases, V lost 7 bases, and 7 bases had no gene match. This table comes from immunoSEQ multiplex PCR, and its TCRdb copy is limited to in-frame clones, with some not included. The data show about 81,000 clones, approximately 86% seen once. The chain uses TRBV2 and TRBJ2-7; 13 bases agree with TRBD2. The sequenced material came from peripheral blood. This TCR came from a woman older than 75 with acute or convalescent COVID-19. The CDR3 is CASTPRTSGSYEQYF. In DNA, the CDR3 is TGTGCCAGCACCCCACGGACTAGCGGGAGTTACGAGCAGTACTTC.